The rows below give T cell receptor beta chains drawn from one sample of a study of T-cell memory formation after mild COVID-19. Using its own MiXCR run on the 5' RACE reads, TCRdb lists one record per CDR3 protein. The table lists nearly 250,000 distinct CDR3 sequences, over 15% of them singletons. The specimen was PBMCs or a T cell subset sorted from them (not recorded which). The receptors come from an adult woman who had mild COVID-19 (a few samples of this study predate the infection). Cell type and time point are not known. Both conserved end residues are part of each CDR3. A D gene is named only where the DNA matches it firmly. Rows give clone size only sometimes, using once, few, many, or a class for an expanded clone.

CDR3 protein | CDR3 DNA | J gene | D gene | V gene | clone size
CASSVTSAYTGELFF | TGTGCCAGCAGCGTGACTAGCGCCTACACCGGGGAGCTGTTTTTT | TRBJ2-2 | TRBD2 | TRBV12-3/TRBV12-4 | .
CATMAGLDSPLHF | TGTGCCACCATGGCAGGCCTCGATTCACCCCTCCACTTT | TRBJ1-6 | . | TRBV24-1 | many
CASSQDPTSGGRDEQFF | TGTGCCAGCAGCCAAGATCCCACTAGCGGGGGGCGGGATGAGCAGTTCTTC | TRBJ2-1 | TRBD2 | TRBV4-2 | many
CASSVDPQGAAGNTIYF | TGTGCCAGCAGCGTCGACCCCCAGGGGGCGGCTGGAAACACCATATATTTT | TRBJ1-3 | TRBD1 | TRBV7-6 | .
CASRPNFGQGGSGANVLTF | TGTGCCAGCAGGCCGAACTTCGGACAGGGGGGCTCTGGGGCCAACGTCCTGACTTTC | TRBJ2-6 | TRBD1 | TRBV6-2/TRBV6-3 | .
CASSSYRGTRNEQYF | TGCGCCAGCAGCTCATACAGGGGAACTAGGAACGAGCAGTACTTC | TRBJ2-7 | TRBD1 | TRBV5-1 | .
CASSWGSGDGYTF | TGCGCCAGCAGCTGGGGGTCGGGTGATGGCTACACCTTC | TRBJ1-2 | . | TRBV5-1 | many
CASSLGGGMNYGYTF | TGCGCCAGCAGCTTGGGCGGGGGGATGAACTATGGCTACACCTTC | TRBJ1-2 | . | TRBV5-1 | .
CASSLVGRVSNSPLHF | TGTGCCAGCAGTTTGGTCGGCAGAGTAAGCAATTCACCCCTCCACTTT | TRBJ1-6 | . | TRBV27 | few
CASSYVGTHGNTIYF | TGTGCCAGCAGTTACGTAGGGACGCATGGAAACACCATATATTTT | TRBJ1-3 | . | TRBV6-6 | .
CASSYPRRASVEQFF | TGTGCCAGCAGTTACCCCCGGAGGGCTTCCGTCGAGCAGTTCTTC | TRBJ2-1 | . | TRBV28 | few
CASRQTGHYGYTF | TGTGCCAGCAGACAGACAGGGCATTATGGCTACACCTTC | TRBJ1-2 | TRBD1 | TRBV12-3/TRBV12-4 | few
CASSLTVDQPQHF | TGCGCCAGCAGCTTGACGGTCGATCAGCCCCAGCATTTT | TRBJ1-5 | . | TRBV5-1 | many
CASSLGETGGRTDTQYF | TGTGCCAGCAGCTTAGGGGAGACAGGCGGGAGGACAGATACGCAGTATTTT | TRBJ2-3 | TRBD2 | TRBV7-9 | .
CASSERKTGQYF | TGTGCCAGCAGTGAAAGGAAGACGGGGCAGTACTTC | TRBJ2-7 | . | TRBV2 | many
CASSWGQNEKLFF | TGTGCCAGCAGTTGGGGACAGAATGAAAAACTGTTTTTT | TRBJ1-4 | TRBD1 | TRBV12-3/TRBV12-4 | .
CASSFRQGPSRRQFF | TGTGCCAGTAGTTTTCGACAGGGGCCTTCCCGCCGGCAGTTCTTC | TRBJ2-1 | TRBD1 | TRBV19 | few
CASSFYPSTDYYNEQFF | TGCGCCAGCAGCTTTTACCCCTCGACAGATTACTACAATGAGCAGTTCTTC | TRBJ2-1 | . | TRBV5-1 | .
CASSMEASWRDTQYF | TGTGCCAGTAGTATGGAGGCTAGCTGGCGAGATACGCAGTATTTT | TRBJ2-3 | . | TRBV19 | few
CASRVAGQAYEQYF | TGTGCCAGCAGGGTAGCGGGACAGGCCTACGAGCAGTACTTC | TRBJ2-7 | . | TRBV5-5 | few
CASSSQGQGGNIQYF | TGTGCCAGCAGCTCCCAAGGACAGGGGGGAAACATTCAGTACTTC | TRBJ2-4 | TRBD1 | TRBV7-3 | .
CASRQGFPNTEAFF | TGTGCCAGCAGGCAAGGTTTCCCGAACACTGAAGCTTTCTTT | TRBJ1-1 | . | TRBV6-5 | few